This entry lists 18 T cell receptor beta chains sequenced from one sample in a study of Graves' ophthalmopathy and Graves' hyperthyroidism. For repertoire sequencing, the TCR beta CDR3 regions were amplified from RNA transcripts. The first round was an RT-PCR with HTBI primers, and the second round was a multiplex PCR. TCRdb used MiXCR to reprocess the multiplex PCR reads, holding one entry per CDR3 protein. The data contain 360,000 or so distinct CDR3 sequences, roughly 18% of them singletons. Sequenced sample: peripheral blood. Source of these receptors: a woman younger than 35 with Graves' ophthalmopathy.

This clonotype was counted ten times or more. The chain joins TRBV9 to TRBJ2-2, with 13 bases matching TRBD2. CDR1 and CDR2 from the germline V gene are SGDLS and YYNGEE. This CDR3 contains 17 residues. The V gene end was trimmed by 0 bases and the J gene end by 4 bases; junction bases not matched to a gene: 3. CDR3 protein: CASSVGTSGRGTGELFF. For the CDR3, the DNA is TGTGCCAGCAGCGTAGGGACTAGCGGGAGAGGCACCGGGGAGCTGTTTTTT.

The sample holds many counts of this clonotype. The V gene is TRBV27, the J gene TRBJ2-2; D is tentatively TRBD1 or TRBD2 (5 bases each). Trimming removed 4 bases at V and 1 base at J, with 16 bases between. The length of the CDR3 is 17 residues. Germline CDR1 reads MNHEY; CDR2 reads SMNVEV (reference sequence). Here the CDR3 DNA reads TGTGCCAGCAGTTGGGGCAGGGACGTATGGAACACCGGGGAGCTGTTTTTT. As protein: CASSWGRDVWNTGELFF.

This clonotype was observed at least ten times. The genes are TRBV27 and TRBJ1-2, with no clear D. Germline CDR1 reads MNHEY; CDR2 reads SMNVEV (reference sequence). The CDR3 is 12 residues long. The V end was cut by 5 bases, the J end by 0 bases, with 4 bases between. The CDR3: CASSRSNYGYTF. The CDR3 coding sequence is TGTGCCAGCAGTCGATCTAACTATGGCTACACCTTC.

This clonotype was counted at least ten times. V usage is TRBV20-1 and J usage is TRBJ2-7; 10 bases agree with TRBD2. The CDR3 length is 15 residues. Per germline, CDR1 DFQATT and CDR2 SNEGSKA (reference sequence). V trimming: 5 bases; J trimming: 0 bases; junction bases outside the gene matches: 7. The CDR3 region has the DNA TGCAGTGCTCCATGGACTAGCGGATTCTCCTACGAGCAGTACTTC. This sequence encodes CSAPWTSGFSYEQYF.

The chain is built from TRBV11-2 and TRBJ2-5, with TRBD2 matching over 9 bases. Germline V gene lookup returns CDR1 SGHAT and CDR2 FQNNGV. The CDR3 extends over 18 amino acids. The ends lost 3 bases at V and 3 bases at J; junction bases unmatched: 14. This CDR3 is CASSFSAGGAGEKETQYF. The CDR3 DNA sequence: TGTGCCAGCAGCTTTTCAGCGGGGGGCGCGGGGGAAAAAGAGACCCAGTACTTC.

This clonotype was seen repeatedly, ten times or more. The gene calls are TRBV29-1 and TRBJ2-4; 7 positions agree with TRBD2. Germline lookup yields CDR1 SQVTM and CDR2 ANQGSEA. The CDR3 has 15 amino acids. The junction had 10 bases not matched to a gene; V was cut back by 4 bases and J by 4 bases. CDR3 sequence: CSVGRSSGGKNIQYF. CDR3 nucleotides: TGCAGCGTTGGGAGGTCTAGCGGAGGGAAAAACATTCAGTACTTC.

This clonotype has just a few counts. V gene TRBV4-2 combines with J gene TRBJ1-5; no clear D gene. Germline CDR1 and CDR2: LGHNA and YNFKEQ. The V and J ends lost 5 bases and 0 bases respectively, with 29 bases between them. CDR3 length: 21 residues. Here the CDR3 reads CASSKRIPGPPRNNSNQPQHF. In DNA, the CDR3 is TGTGCCAGCAGCAAGAGAATACCGGGTCCCCCCCGGAATAATAGCAATCAGCCCCAGCATTTT.

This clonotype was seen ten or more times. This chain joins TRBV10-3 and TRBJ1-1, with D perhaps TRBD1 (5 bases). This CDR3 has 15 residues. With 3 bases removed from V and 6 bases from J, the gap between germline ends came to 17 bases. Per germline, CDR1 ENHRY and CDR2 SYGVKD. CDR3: CAISDPGRANAEAFF. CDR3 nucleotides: TGTGCCATCAGTGACCCCGGCAGGGCAAACGCTGAAGCTTTCTTT.

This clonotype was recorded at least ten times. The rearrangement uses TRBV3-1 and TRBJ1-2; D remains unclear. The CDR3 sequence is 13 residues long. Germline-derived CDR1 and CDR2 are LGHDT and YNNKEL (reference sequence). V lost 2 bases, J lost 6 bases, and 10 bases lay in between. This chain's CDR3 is CASSQHISDGYTF. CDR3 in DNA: TGTGCCAGCAGCCAACACATCTCCGATGGCTACACCTTC.

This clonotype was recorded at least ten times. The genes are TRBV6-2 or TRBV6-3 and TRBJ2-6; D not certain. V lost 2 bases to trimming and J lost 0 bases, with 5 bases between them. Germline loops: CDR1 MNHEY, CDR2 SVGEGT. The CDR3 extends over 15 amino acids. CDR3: CASSYTPSGANVLTF. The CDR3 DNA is TGTGCCAGCAGTTACACCCCCTCTGGGGCCAACGTCCTGACTTTC.

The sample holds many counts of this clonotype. CDR3 protein: CASSLGAWDTQYF. The CDR3 DNA reads TGTGCCAGCAGTTTAGGGGCGTGGGATACGCAGTATTTT. The chain uses TRBV28 and TRBJ2-3; a weak D match, TRBD1 (5 bases). With 2 bases removed from V and 6 bases from J, the gap between germline ends came to 9 bases. The germline V gene encodes CDR1 MDHEN and CDR2 SYDVKM. The CDR3 loop spans 13 amino acids.

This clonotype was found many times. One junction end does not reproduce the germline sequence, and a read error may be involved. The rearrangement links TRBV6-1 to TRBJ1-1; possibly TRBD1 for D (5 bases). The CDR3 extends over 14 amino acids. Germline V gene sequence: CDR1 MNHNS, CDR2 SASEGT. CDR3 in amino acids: CGTGPSIKNTEAFF. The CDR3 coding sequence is TGCGGCACGGGACCTAGTATTAAGAACACTGAAGCTTTCTTT.

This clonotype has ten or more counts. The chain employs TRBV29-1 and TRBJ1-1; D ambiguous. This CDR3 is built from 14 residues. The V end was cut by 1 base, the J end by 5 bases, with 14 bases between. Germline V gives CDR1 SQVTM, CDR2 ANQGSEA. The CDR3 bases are TGCAGCGTTGAAGGGAGCCGAGGAGATACTGAAGCTTTCTTT. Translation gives CSVEGSRGDTEAFF.

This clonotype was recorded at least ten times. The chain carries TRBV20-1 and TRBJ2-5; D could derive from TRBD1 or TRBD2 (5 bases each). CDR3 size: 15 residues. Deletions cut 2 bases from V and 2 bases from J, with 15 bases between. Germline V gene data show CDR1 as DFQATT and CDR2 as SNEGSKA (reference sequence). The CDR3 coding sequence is TGCAGTGCTAGAAGCCCCGGGACGCCGCAAGAGACCCAGTACTTC. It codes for CSARSPGTPQETQYF.

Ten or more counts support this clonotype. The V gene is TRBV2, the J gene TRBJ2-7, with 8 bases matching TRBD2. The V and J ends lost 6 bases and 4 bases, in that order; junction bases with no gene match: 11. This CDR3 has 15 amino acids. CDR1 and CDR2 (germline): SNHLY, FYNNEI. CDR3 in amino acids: CASSGVGRVSYEQYF. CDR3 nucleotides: TGTGCCAGCAGCGGCGTCGGGAGGGTATCATACGAGCAGTACTTC.

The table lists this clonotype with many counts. The CDR3 sequence: CASSLFGRANTDTEAFF. In nucleotides, the CDR3 is TGTGCCAGCAGTTTGTTTGGACGGGCGAATACGGACACTGAAGCTTTCTTT. The V gene is TRBV28, the J gene TRBJ1-1; no firm D call. This CDR3 region has 17 residues. V lost 3 bases and J 3 bases, leaving 20 bases between the germline ends. Germline V lookup: CDR1 MDHEN, CDR2 SYDVKM. Full variable domain (remainder filled in from reference TRBV28 and TRBJ1-1): DVKVTQSSRYLVKRTGEKVFLECVQDMDHENMFWYRQDPGLGLRLIYFSYDVKMKEKGDIPEGYSVSREKKERFSLILESASTNQTSMYLCASSLFGRANTDTEAFFGQGTRLTVV.

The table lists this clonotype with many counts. Here the CDR3 DNA reads TGTGCCAGCAGCCCAAGGGGCGGGGGGGCTTCCTACGAGCAGTACTTC. It specifies CASSPRGGGASYEQYF. The chain employs TRBV9 and TRBJ2-7; TRBD2 agrees at 9 bases. The CDR3 is made up of 16 amino acids. The V segment lost 4 bases and the J segment 1 base; nucleotides outside the gene matches: 9. CDR1 and CDR2 from the germline V gene are SGDLS and YYNGEE.

The CDR3 reads CASRVGENTEAFF. In DNA, the CDR3 is TGTGCCAGCAGGGTGGGGGAGAACACTGAAGCTTTCTTT. This rearrangement joins TRBV12-3 or TRBV12-4 to TRBJ1-1; a weak D match, TRBD1 (5 bases). The CDR3 consists of 13 residues. The V gene lost 6 bases and the J gene lost 1 base, with 9 bases spanning the gap.